This TCR beta chain comes out of a study of blood T cell repertoires in COVID-19. The germline CDR1 and CDR2 sequences are WNHNN and SYGVQD (reference sequence). V was clipped by 2 bases and J by 3 bases; unmatched bases: 9. The CDR3 has 16 residues. Original processing notes: Amplifying reference gene primers gave estimates of nucleated cell counts. Generated by immunoSEQ multiplex PCR, the TCRdb table keeps only in-frame clones and is missing some. V and J calls and clone size follow that table, whereas D and trimming were derived from the DNA. The sample has approximately 300,000 clones, around 82% seen once. While infection was still active, Seattle patients were enrolled and then followed longitudinally.

The rearrangement uses TRBV10-1 and TRBJ1-2; TRBD1 aligns across 7 bases. The receptor was derived from a human donor with COVID-19, enrolled during active disease. The donor label of this sample is uncertain. Sequenced: peripheral blood. The CDR3 coding sequence is TGCGCCAGCAGTGAGAGGAGACAGGGTTGGGACTATGGCTACACCTTC. Translating gives CASSERRQGWDYGYTF.